This TCR beta chain was retrieved from a study of spatial heterogeneity in lung cancer. General study findings and limits: It was found that expanded intratumoral alpha and beta TCR counts tracked tumor mutation counts. Expanded TCRs that were ubiquitous or regional had counts tracking ubiquitous and regional nonsynonymous mutations, respectively.

In the library, each TCR cDNA molecule bore its own unique molecular identifier. TCRdb reanalysed the 5' RACE reads using MiXCR and keeps one entry per CDR3 protein. The sample shows some 97,000 distinct CDR3 sequences, 3.5% to 5% of them seen only once. The CDR3 sequence is 13 residues long. V lost 6 bases and J lost 1, with 9 bases in between. The time point is: sample taken at primary tumor resection. Whole RNA, which was extracted from tumor, nontumor lung tissue or frozen PBMC, was sequenced without any cell sorting. Many counts were recorded for this clonotype. Its target is unknown. The chain combines TRBV12-3 or TRBV12-4 with TRBJ2-5; D unclear. The receptor was isolated from a male donor with early-stage non-small cell lung cancer. This specimen was lung tumor tissue, taken at surgery. The DNA for the CDR3 is TGTGCCAGCAGCCCCCCGAGCCAAGAGACCCAGTACTTC. Translating gives CASSPPSQETQYF.